Each of the 32 T cell receptor beta chains below was sequenced from the same sample in a study of a mutant IDH1 vaccine in newly diagnosed glioma (dated by TCRdb to the early 2020s). The library was made by the immunoSEQ multiplex PCR assay. Entries here come from immuneACCESS through TCRdb and include only in-frame sequences with V and J called. Some clones fail to appear in such tables; in the studies checked, an unresolved V gene covers under half of the shortfall, and the cause of the remainder is unknown. This sample lists around 99,000 clones; just under 80% were detected once. Approximately 7.9% of the sample is in the top ten clones. Reading the label with the study, this specimen's time point is: baseline, week 1 (first vaccination visit). The treatment or condition label of this sample denotes: pre-vaccination baseline after standard-of-care therapy. The starting material was PBMCs, obtained from a glioma patient treated with radiotherapy, temozolomide or both. All receptors derive from a man aged 40-50 years with glioma.

The rearrangement uses TRBV30 and TRBJ2-3, with 7 bases lining up with TRBD1. The CDR3 is made up of 16 amino acids. Germline lookup yields CDR1 GTSNPN and CDR2 SVGIG (reference sequence). The junction had 8 bases not matched to a gene; V was cut back by 1 base and J by 1 base. The CDR3 DNA is TGTGCCTGGAGTGGGGGAAAAGGACAGGGCACAGATACGCAGTATTTT. It codes for CAWSGGKGQGTDTQYF.

The chain couples TRBV5-4 to TRBJ1-1, with TRBD1 identical over 8 bases. V was clipped by 4 bases and J by 1 base; unmatched bases: 3. This CDR3 contains 14 residues. Per the germline V gene, CDR1 is SGHNT and CDR2 is YYREEE (reference sequence). In DNA form, the CDR3 reads TGTGCCAGCAGCCAGGGGGCGGGGAACACTGAAGCTTTCTTT. Amino acid sequence: CASSQGAGNTEAFF.

This chain joins TRBV5-4 and TRBJ2-1; 12 bases fit TRBD2. J gave up 6 bases and V 4 bases, and 5 bases lay outside the gene matches. Germline loops: CDR1 SGHNT, CDR2 YYREEE (reference sequence). The CDR3 is 15 residues long. The CDR3 region is CASSPGLAGFNEQFF. For the CDR3, the DNA is TGTGCCAGCAGCCCGGGACTAGCGGGTTTCAATGAGCAGTTCTTC.

This chain links TRBV19 with TRBJ1-4; D gene ambiguous. Germline CDR1 LNHDA, CDR2 SQIVND (reference sequence). The CDR3 runs 15 residues. The V and J ends lost 5 bases and 4 bases respectively, with 14 bases between them. CDR3 bases: TGTGCCAGTAGTTTTGACACGGACGGTAATGAAAAACTGTTTTTT. It translates to CASSFDTDGNEKLFF.

The gene calls are TRBV19 and TRBJ2-3, with 7 bases identical to TRBD1. CDR3 length equals 16 residues. After removal of 7 bases from V and 0 bases from J, the junction contained 10 bases not matched to a gene. CDR1 and CDR2 (germline): LNHDA, SQIVND (reference sequence). The CDR3 region is CASNLRGSSSTDTQYF. The CDR3, as DNA: TGTGCCAGTAATCTCAGGGGGTCATCAAGCACAGATACGCAGTATTTT.

V and J are TRBV4-2 and TRBJ2-3; weak D call: TRBD2 (6 bases). The V gene lost 3 bases and the J gene lost 3 bases, with 28 bases spanning the gap. Per germline, CDR1 LGHNA and CDR2 YNFKEQ. The CDR3 contains 20 residues. The DNA for the CDR3 is TGTGCCAGCAGCCATTCCACCCGGGGACTCATAAAACTGGGAACAGATACGCAGTATTTT. It translates to CASSHSTRGLIKLGTDTQYF.

The chain links TRBV19 to TRBJ1-4, with 9 bases identical to TRBD1. V trimming: 8 bases; J trimming: 11 bases; junction bases outside the gene matches: 21. The germline gives CDR1 LNHDA, CDR2 SQIVND (reference sequence). This CDR3 has 17 residues. CDR3 region: CASRERDRVQRRVKLFF. The CDR3 bases are TGTGCCAGTCGAGAACGGGACAGGGTACAGCGTCGCGTTAAACTGTTTTTT.

This chain uses TRBV30 with TRBJ1-2; D unclear. The CDR3 is 15 amino acids. V gave up 4 bases and J gave up 2 bases, with 17 bases separating them. Germline V gene data show CDR1 as GTSNPN and CDR2 as SVGIG (reference sequence). The CDR3 sequence: CAWTGAGNSNYGYTF. The CDR3 region has the DNA TGTGCCTGGACCGGCGCCGGTAATAGCAACTATGGCTACACCTTC.

The chain combines TRBV4-1 with TRBJ2-1; D is unresolved. Germline CDR1 and CDR2: MGHRA and YSYEKL. This CDR3 is 15 amino acids long. Trimming took 4 bases from V and 4 from J, leaving 14 bases between them. CDR3 nucleotide sequence: TGCGCCAGCAGCCTTTGGTATACCCTTTACAATGAGCAGTTCTTC. This sequence encodes CASSLWYTLYNEQFF.

The genes are TRBV2 and TRBJ1-6; D not resolved. The ends were cut back, 3 bases at V and 5 bases at J, with 5 bases in the middle. The CDR3 spans 13 residues. Germline V gene sequence: CDR1 SNHLY, CDR2 FYNNEI. The CDR3 sequence is CASSDRHNSPLHF. Here the CDR3 DNA reads TGTGCCAGCAGTGACAGACATAATTCACCCCTCCACTTT.

This chain joins TRBV28 and TRBJ2-5; 8 bases are shared with TRBD2. Germline-derived CDR1 and CDR2 are MDHEN and SYDVKM. This CDR3 comprises 14 residues. Trimming removed 4 bases from V and 5 bases from J; junction bases left unmatched: 6. The CDR3 protein is CASSSETGGETQYF. CDR3 DNA sequence: TGTGCCAGCAGTTCCGAAACGGGAGGGGAGACCCAGTACTTC.

The V call is TRBV27, the J call TRBJ1-2; D ambiguous. The germline V and J ends were trimmed by 4 bases and 5 bases, with 11 bases remaining between them. From germline, CDR1 is MNHEY and CDR2 SMNVEV (reference sequence). This CDR3 has 13 residues. The CDR3 protein is CASSSSGQYGYTF. The CDR3, as DNA: TGTGCCAGCAGTTCGTCGGGCCAATATGGCTACACCTTC.

This clone has just a few counts. The rearrangement joins TRBV19 to TRBJ1-5, with a possible D match to TRBD1 (5 bases). CDR3 size: 15 residues. V was clipped by 7 bases and J by 0 bases, with 13 bases between them. The germline gives CDR1 LNHDA, CDR2 SQIVND (reference sequence). CDR3 in amino acids: CASTQRGYSNQPQHF. DNA for the CDR3: TGTGCCAGTACCCAAAGGGGATATAGCAATCAGCCCCAGCATTTT.

J is TRBJ1-1 and V is TRBV18; 9 bases are shared with TRBD1. The ends lost 2 bases at V and 4 bases at J; junction bases unmatched: 8. Per the germline V gene, CDR1 is KGHSH and CDR2 is LQKENI. There are 16 residues in the CDR3. The DNA of the CDR3 is TGTGCCAGCTCACCAGCGGGACAGGGTTTCGGCACTGAAGCTTTCTTT. It is translated as CASSPAGQGFGTEAFF.

The V gene is TRBV7-2, the J gene TRBJ2-1; 7 bases fit TRBD2. V shed 4 bases, J shed 7 bases, and the junction held 10 bases outside the gene matches. Germline CDR1 reads SGHTA; CDR2 reads FQGNSA. This CDR3 has 15 residues. CDR3 amino acids: CASSSQPGLQNEQFF. The DNA for the CDR3 is TGTGCCAGCAGCTCCCAGCCGGGACTACAGAATGAGCAGTTCTTC.

The V and J genes are TRBV7-9 and TRBJ2-2, with no clear D. There are 14 residues in the CDR3. V lost 4 bases and J 4 bases, leaving 10 bases between the germline ends. The V gene's germline CDR1 is SEHNR and CDR2 FQNEAQ (reference sequence). The CDR3 DNA follows: TGTGCCAGCAGCTCCATGGGTAGCACCGGGGAGCTGTTTTTT. Translation gives CASSSMGSTGELFF.

The chain recombines TRBV12-5 with TRBJ2-1; D gene unclear. The CDR3 sequence is 16 residues long. The V and J ends lost 6 bases and 7 bases respectively, with 22 bases between them. The germline V gene encodes CDR1 LGHNT and CDR2 FRNRAP. CDR3 region: CASGPQTSYYQNEQFF. The CDR3 DNA is TGTGCTAGTGGCCCCCAGACAAGCTACTACCAAAATGAGCAGTTCTTC.

The rearrangement links TRBV2 to TRBJ2-3; the D is unclear. The length of the CDR3 is 15 residues. The V gene lost 7 bases and the J gene lost 0 bases, with 14 bases spanning the gap. The V gene's germline CDR1 is SNHLY and CDR2 FYNNEI. The CDR3 DNA is TGTGCCAGCACGCGAGTCCGGAGTAGCACAGATACGCAGTATTTT. This sequence encodes CASTRVRSSTDTQYF.

This clone has just a few counts. The gene calls are TRBV10-2 and TRBJ1-1; D remains unclear. CDR1 WSHSY and CDR2 SAAADI come from the germline V gene. This CDR3 region has 12 residues. Deletions cut 0 bases from V and 11 bases from J, with 10 bases between. The DNA of the CDR3 is TGCGCCAGCAGTGAGTCCGGGCTGGGGGCTTTCTTT. It encodes CASSESGLGAFF.

The chain recombines TRBV21-1 with TRBJ2-7; whether TRBD2, the table's D call, matches the DNA was not checked. TRBV21-1 is a documented pseudogene. This CDR3 comprises 16 residues. DNA for the CDR3: TGTGCCAGCAGCAAAGAAGGGACTAGCGGGGGTATCGAGCAGTACTTC. This sequence encodes CASSKEGTSGGIEQYF.

The J gene is TRBJ1-5, the V gene TRBV27, with 7 bases matching TRBD1. Trimming took 6 bases from V and 3 from J; bases not matched to a gene: 14. Germline V CDR1 and CDR2: MNHEY, SMNVEV (reference sequence). There are 17 residues in the CDR3. In DNA, the CDR3 is TGTGCCAGCAGCCCCGGCGGAGTACAGGGGATCAATCAGCCCCAGCATTTT. Translation gives CASSPGGVQGINQPQHF.

The chain has TRBV30 and TRBJ2-5; D remains unclear. Trimming removed 4 bases at V and 8 bases at J, with 11 bases between. In germline, CDR1 is GTSNPN, CDR2 SVGIG (reference sequence). The CDR3 is 11 amino acids. The CDR3 spells CAWKEGITQYF. As DNA, the CDR3 is TGTGCCTGGAAAGAAGGAATCACCCAGTACTTC.

The chain uses TRBV19 and TRBJ2-5; D not resolved. V lost 0 bases to trimming and J lost 5 bases, with 10 bases between them. CDR3 length equals 14 residues. The germline V gene encodes CDR1 LNHDA and CDR2 SQIVND (reference sequence). The DNA of the CDR3 is TGTGCCAGTAGTATAGATACGGGTGGGGAGACCCAGTACTTC. It specifies CASSIDTGGETQYF.

V is TRBV10-2 and J is TRBJ1-3; maybe TRBD1 (6 bases). Trimming shortened V by 8 bases and J by 2 bases, and 19 bases separated the two germline ends. Per the germline V gene, CDR1 is WSHSY and CDR2 is SAAADI. CDR3 length equals 16 residues. As DNA, the CDR3 is TGCGCCAGCCTCCCGGGGGGCAGGGACCCTGGAAACACCATATATTTT. As protein: CASLPGGRDPGNTIYF.

This clone was detected a few times. This chain uses TRBV7-9 with TRBJ1-5, with D unclear. V lost 4 bases to trimming and J lost 4 bases, with 5 bases between them. In germline, CDR1 is SEHNR, CDR2 FQNEAQ (reference sequence). The CDR3 length is 12 residues. The CDR3 protein is CASSSLNQPQHF. The CDR3, as DNA: TGTGCCAGCAGCTCCCTTAATCAGCCCCAGCATTTT.

The chain has TRBV4-3 and TRBJ1-4, with a tentative D call TRBD1 (5 bases). This CDR3 has 17 amino acids. The V gene lost 0 bases and the J gene lost 8 bases, with 19 bases spanning the gap. Germline assignment: CDR1 LGHNA and CDR2 YSLEER. CDR3: CASSQERGPRWYEKLFF. The CDR3 DNA reads TGCGCCAGCAGCCAAGAGAGGGGTCCCCGGTGGTACGAAAAACTGTTTTTT.

This sequence joins TRBV9 and TRBJ2-2; either TRBD1 or TRBD2 may supply D (5 bases each). The V gene lost 2 bases and the J gene lost 0 bases, with 8 bases spanning the gap. Germline V lookup: CDR1 SGDLS, CDR2 YYNGEE. CDR3 length: 15 amino acids. CDR3 in amino acids: CASSVWGSNTGELFF. In nucleotides, the CDR3 is TGTGCCAGCAGCGTTTGGGGGTCGAACACCGGGGAGCTGTTTTTT.

The CDR3 nucleotides are TGTGCCAGCAGCTTGAGACGACAGGGGAGAGTTGATGGCTACACCTTC. Translating it yields CASSLRRQGRVDGYTF. The chain combines TRBV5-6 with TRBJ1-2, with TRBD1 matching over 8 bases. Germline V CDR1 and CDR2: SGHDT, YYEEEE. The CDR3 loop spans 16 amino acids. Unmatched junction bases numbered 11, after V lost 1 base and J lost 6 bases. The whole variable domain, remainder taken from reference TRBV5-6 and TRBJ1-2, is DAGVTQSPTHLIKTRGQQVTLRCSPKSGHDTVSWYQQALGQGPQFIFQYYEEEERQRGNFPDRFSGHQFPNYSSELNVNALLLGDSALYLCASSLRRQGRVDGYTFGSGTRLTVV.

CDR3 nucleotide sequence: TGTGCCAGCTCACCATACGGCGACAGGGTGAATCAGCCCCAGCATTTT. Residues: CASSPYGDRVNQPQHF. The gene calls are TRBV18 and TRBJ1-5; TRBD1 matches 7 bases. The germline V gene encodes CDR1 KGHSH and CDR2 LQKENI. The CDR3 sequence is 16 residues long. Unmatched junction bases numbered 8, after V lost 2 bases and J lost 4 bases.

The rearrangement uses TRBV30 and TRBJ2-7, with D hard to call. Germline CDR1 is GTSNPN and CDR2 is SVGIG (reference sequence). The CDR3 loop spans 13 amino acids. Trimming left V 1 base short and J 2 bases short, with 9 bases between. For the CDR3, the DNA is TGTGCCTGGAGTGGCAGGTCTACCTACGAGCAGTACTTC. Encoded protein: CAWSGRSTYEQYF.

This clone was observed a single time. The DNA for the CDR3 is TGCGCCAGCCGCCGTGGAGTAGCGGGCCTCTCTGGGGCCAACGTCCTGACTTTC. Its translation is CASRRGVAGLSGANVLTF. The chain joins TRBV5-1 to TRBJ2-6; 7 bases align to TRBD2. V lost 7 bases, J lost 0 bases, and 13 bases stayed unmatched. Germline lookup yields CDR1 SGHRS and CDR2 YFSETQ. The CDR3 totals 18 residues.

In DNA, the CDR3 is TGTGCCAGCTCACAGGACAGTTTTCATGAAAAACTGTTTTTT. It encodes CASSQDSFHEKLFF. The rearrangement joins TRBV18 to TRBJ1-4, with D tentatively TRBD1 (6 bases). V lost 4 bases and J lost 6, with 12 bases in between. The germline CDR1 and CDR2 sequences are KGHSH and LQKENI. CDR3 size: 14 residues.